This T cell receptor (beta chain) was sequenced in a study of breast tumors, draining lymph nodes, adjacent tissues (dated by TCRdb to 2016 to 2017). Context from the whole study: In breast cancer patients, the study compared the TCR beta repertoires of tumor, adjacent nontumor tissue and axillary lymph nodes. In human breast cancer, the study set out to evaluate how tumor, surrounding tissue and draining lymph node repertoires relate to one another and whether T cells may move between these sites.

Regarding this clonotype: This clone's antigen is unknown. A much larger clonotype is one base distant, so this may be a read error.

For sequencing, an Illumina HiSeq 2000 was employed. Multiplex PCR amplification was used to generate the TCR beta chain libraries. The amplified TCR beta chain products were analyzed by high-throughput sequencing. The raw public data were reprocessed by TCRdb itself: fastp quality trimming at Q25, MiXCR clonotype calling, in-frame beta chains only. Rows merge per CDR3 protein into single entries with the most common DNA and genes. A total of tens of thousands of distinct CDR3 sequences appear in this sample, 45% to 60% of them only once. The ten most abundant clones make up roughly an eighth of the sample. Broader findings and caveats from the paper: The conclusion that tumor T cells originate in lymph nodes was presented as consistent with a hypothesis rather than as directly demonstrated. The data were judged consistent with most tumor T cells deriving from the lymph node and then expanding within tumor tissue. The similarity between tumor and nontumor tissue repertoires was significantly greater in luminal-like breast cancer than in basal-like breast cancer. Tumor T-cell repertoires showed less diversity than lymph node repertoires and more diversity than nontumor tissue repertoires, and tumor T-cell repertoires showed preferential V and J gene usage.

V and J lose 0 bases and 0 bases, and a span of 14 bases separates them. Via the germline V gene (reference sequence), CDR1 is DFQATT and CDR2 SNEGSKA. There are 16 amino acids in the CDR3, from cysteine to phenylalanine inclusive. Of the read, only the CDR3 DNA is kept; its 48 bases are in frame from base 1. The sequenced sample consisted of breast tumor tissue. This receptor was obtained from a female donor with breast cancer. Some clones in this sample may be carry-over from other donors' samples. The V and J segments used are TRBV20-1 and TRBJ2-5; no confident D gene assignment can be made. CDR3 reads: CSARDSGGNYQETQYF. The DNA sequence is given as TGCAGTGCTAGAGATTCGGGCGGTAATTACCAAGAGACCCAGTACTTC.